There are many counts of the clone carrying this T cell receptor (beta chain). Regions amplified from RNA transcripts were the TCR beta CDR3 regions. Using the HTBI primer set, a first-round RT-PCR was run on the TCR CDR3. TCRdb re-called the multiplex PCR reads through MiXCR, storing one row per CDR3 protein. The table has some 460,000 distinct CDR3 sequences, around a sixth seen once; the top ten hold approximately 8%. The data belong to a study of T cells in Graves' hyperthyroidism and ophthalmopathy. With 3 bases removed from V and 1 base from J, the gap between germline ends came to 8 bases. The CDR3 consists of 14 residues. With a duration under 2 months, the hyperthyroidism was newly diagnosed in patients aged 18 to 65.

The V and J genes are TRBV12-3 or TRBV12-4 and TRBJ2-3; maybe TRBD2 (6 bases). The source material was blood. This sequence originates from a woman aged 18-29 years with Graves' hyperthyroidism. Here the CDR3 reads CASSFGEGTDTQYF. CDR3 DNA sequence: TGTGCCAGCAGTTTTGGGGAGGGCACAGATACGCAGTATTTT.